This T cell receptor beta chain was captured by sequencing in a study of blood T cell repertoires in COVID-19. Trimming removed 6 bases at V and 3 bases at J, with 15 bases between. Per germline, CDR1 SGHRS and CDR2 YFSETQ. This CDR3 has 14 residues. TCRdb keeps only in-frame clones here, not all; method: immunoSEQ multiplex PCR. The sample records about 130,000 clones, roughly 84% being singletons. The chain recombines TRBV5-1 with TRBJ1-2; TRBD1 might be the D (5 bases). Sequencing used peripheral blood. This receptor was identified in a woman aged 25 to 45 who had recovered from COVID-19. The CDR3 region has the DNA TGCGCCAGCACCACTACCGACAGCTACTATGGCTACACCTTC. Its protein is CASTTTDSYYGYTF. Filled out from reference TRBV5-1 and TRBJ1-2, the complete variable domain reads KAGVTQTPRYLIKTRGQQVTLSCSPISGHRSVSWYQQTPGQGLQFLFEYFSETQRNKGNFPGRFSGRQFSNSRSEMNVSTLELGDSALYLCASTTTDSYYGYTFGSGTRLTVV.